Listed here are 9 T cell receptor beta chains from one sample, sequenced in a study of regulatory T cells in long-lasting Graves disease. Sample time point: persistent/refractory GD, antithyroid drugs over 5 years with positive TRAb. The TCR library was prepared using RNA isolated from PBMCs. Sequencing libraries for TCR beta were prepared with iRepertoire HTBI primers and Arm-PCR of CDR3 regions. TCRdb re-derived calls from the multiplex PCR reads in MiXCR, one entry per CDR3 protein. The sample shows some 330,000 distinct CDR3 sequences, roughly 24% of them seen only once. Sequences were derived from peripheral blood mononuclear cells (PBMCs), sampled when the disease was refractory, from a patient treated with antithyroid drugs. All receptors come from a middle-aged woman with Graves disease.

The chain links TRBV3-1 to TRBJ2-7; TRBD2 is a possible D gene (6 bases). The V gene lost 4 bases and the J gene lost 0 bases, with 13 bases spanning the gap. The CDR3 is made up of 15 amino acids. Germline V CDR1 and CDR2: LGHDT, YNNKEL (reference sequence). The CDR3 region is CASSPFRGTSYEQYF. The CDR3 nucleotides read TGTGCCAGCAGCCCATTCCGGGGGACCTCCTACGAGCAGTACTTC.

This clonotype was counted ten times or more. The V and J genes are TRBV28 and TRBJ1-1; D gene ambiguous. CDR3 length: 14 amino acids. V shed 6 bases and J shed 0 bases, with 11 bases lying between them. Germline V lookup: CDR1 MDHEN, CDR2 SYDVKM. The CDR3 reads CASSLMAVNTEAFF. CDR3 DNA: TGTGCCAGCAGCTTAATGGCGGTGAACACTGAAGCTTTCTTT.

In its sample, this clonotype was seen many times. The V and J genes are TRBV25-1 and TRBJ2-1, with a possible D match to TRBD1 (6 bases). The germline V and J ends were trimmed by 6 bases and 5 bases, with 11 bases remaining between them. Germline V gives CDR1 MGHDK, CDR2 SYGVNS. CDR3 length equals 13 residues. The CDR3 sequence is CASRLTGNNEQFF. The CDR3 nucleotides read TGTGCCAGCAGGTTGACAGGTAACAATGAGCAGTTCTTC.

This clonotype was counted at least ten times. J is TRBJ1-1 and V is TRBV2, with 7 bases fitting TRBD1. The CDR3 loop spans 13 amino acids. CDR1 and CDR2 from the germline V gene are SNHLY and FYNNEI. Losses at the gene ends were 4 bases for V and 3 bases for J; bases not matched to a gene: 2. The CDR3 region has the DNA TGTGCCAGCAGTGGACAGGGTGACACTGAAGCTTTCTTT. It yields the protein CASSGQGDTEAFF.

This CDR3 reads CASVWSGGSANSPLHF. CDR3 sequence (DNA): TGTGCCTCGGTCTGGAGTGGGGGGTCAGCGAATTCACCCCTCCACTTT. The V call is TRBV6-1, the J call TRBJ1-6, with D perhaps matching TRBD1 (5 bases). Germline V gene lookup returns CDR1 MNHNS and CDR2 SASEGT. The V gene lost 11 bases and the J gene lost 7 bases, with 24 bases spanning the gap. This CDR3 is built from 16 residues.

This chain uses TRBV30 with TRBJ1-4; D is unclear. The CDR3 covers 13 residues. The V gene lost 3 bases and the J gene lost 5 bases, with 10 bases spanning the gap. Germline values: CDR1 GTSNPN, CDR2 SVGIG (reference sequence). The CDR3 spells CAWRIEGNEKLFF. DNA for the CDR3: TGTGCCTGGAGGATTGAAGGAAATGAAAAACTGTTTTTT.

The gene calls are TRBV28 and TRBJ1-1; D unresolved. Between the trimmed V and J ends, which lost 1 base and 4 bases, there was a span of 16 bases. CDR1 is MDHEN, CDR2 SYDVKM, per germline. The CDR3 consists of 16 residues. The CDR3 region has the DNA TGTGCCAGCAGTTTATATGTTCTGGGTGATACCACTGAAGCTTTCTTT. Translated, it gives CASSLYVLGDTTEAFF.

This clonotype was found once. The CDR3, as DNA: TGTGCCAGCAGCCTTGGACATACCTTCTATGGCTACACCTTC. This encodes CASSLGHTFYGYTF. The rearrangement uses TRBV13 and TRBJ1-2, with TRBD1 as a possible D gene (5 bases). V lost 5 bases and J 4 bases, leaving 14 bases between the germline ends. The CDR3 totals 14 residues. Per the germline V gene, CDR1 is PRHDT and CDR2 is FYEKMQ (reference sequence).

This clonotype was observed at least ten times. The J gene is TRBJ2-7, the V gene TRBV6-1; 7 nucleotides agree with TRBD1. The germline CDR1 and CDR2 sequences are MNHNS and SASEGT. The junction had 9 bases not matched to a gene; V was cut back by 5 bases and J by 2 bases. CDR3 length equals 15 residues. CDR3: CASSKATGQTYEQYF. DNA for the CDR3: TGTGCCAGCAGTAAGGCCACGGGACAGACCTACGAGCAGTACTTC.